This TCR beta chain was obtained from a study of PD-1 blockade in classical Hodgkin lymphoma. After autologous stem cell transplantation all patients relapsed, and prior brentuximab vedotin exposure differed between cohorts. Method: immunoSEQ multiplex PCR; TCRdb's copy keeps in-frame clones and lacks some. Here the sample spans about 93,000 clones, 92% being singletons. The CDR3 contains 13 residues. Germline lookup yields CDR1 MNHNS and CDR2 SASEGT. The V and J ends lost 6 bases and 3 bases, in that order; junction bases with no gene match: 4. The receptor comes from a human donor with classical Hodgkin lymphoma. V and J are TRBV6-1 and TRBJ1-2; 7 bases align to TRBD1. The starting material was peripheral blood mononuclear cells (PBMCs), obtained before the second cycle of nivolumab. CDR3 bases: TGTGCCAGCAGGAATACAGGGGACTATGGCTACACCTTC. It is translated as CASRNTGDYGYTF.